Below are 19 T cell receptor beta chains sequenced from a single sample in a study of blood T cell repertoires in COVID-19. TCRdb's table, derived via immunoSEQ multiplex PCR, lists solely in-frame clones and lacks some. There are 99,000 or so clones in the sample; 70% to 90% occur only once, and 4% to 6% lies in the top ten. The sequenced sample consisted of peripheral blood. The receptors come from a human donor in a cohort sampled during active COVID-19.

The chain carries TRBV6-1 and TRBJ1-2; D ambiguous. Germline CDR1 is MNHNS and CDR2 is SASEGT. The CDR3 sequence is 14 residues long. The V end lost 2 bases, the J end lost 1 base, and 8 bases lay between the germline ends. In nucleotides, the CDR3 is TGTGCCAGCAGTGAATTAAACTTTAACTATGGCTACACCTTC. Translating it yields CASSELNFNYGYTF.

The genes are TRBV28 and TRBJ1-2, with TRBD1 identical over 11 bases. Germline assignment: CDR1 MDHEN and CDR2 SYDVKM. The CDR3 extends over 15 amino acids. After removal of 5 bases from V and 8 bases from J, the junction contained 10 bases not matched to a gene. Here the CDR3 reads CASSNPGQGAGGYTF. DNA of the CDR3: TGTGCCAGCAGTAATCCCGGACAGGGGGCAGGAGGCTACACCTTC.

The chain links TRBV18 to TRBJ1-2; TRBD1 matches at 9 bases. In germline, CDR1 is KGHSH, CDR2 LQKENI. Losses at the gene ends were 0 bases for V and 2 bases for J; bases not matched to a gene: 10. The CDR3 has 18 residues. CDR3 region: CASSPPVGTGSINYGYTF. CDR3 sequence (DNA): TGTGCCAGCTCACCACCAGTCGGGACAGGGTCCATAAACTATGGCTACACCTTC.

This chain connects TRBV19 to TRBJ1-1; D remains ambiguous. CDR1 and CDR2 from the germline V gene are LNHDA and SQIVND (reference sequence). The V end lost 2 bases, the J end lost 0 bases, and 10 bases lay between the germline ends. This CDR3 contains 15 residues. CDR3: CASSISQRMNTEAFF. The CDR3 DNA reads as TGTGCCAGTAGTATATCTCAGCGCATGAACACTGAAGCTTTCTTT.

The chain is built from TRBV19 and TRBJ1-5; 7 bases match TRBD1. Germline V gene sequence: CDR1 LNHDA, CDR2 SQIVND (reference sequence). The V gene end was trimmed by 6 bases and the J gene end by 0 bases; junction bases not matched to a gene: 20. The CDR3 runs to 20 residues. This CDR3 is CASRQGRGGPDQYSNQPQHF. The DNA for the CDR3 is TGTGCCAGTAGACAGGGGCGAGGGGGCCCTGATCAGTATAGCAATCAGCCCCAGCATTTT.

The V call is TRBV2, the J call TRBJ1-1; D is undetermined. V was clipped by 4 bases and J by 1 base, with 7 bases between them. This CDR3 is 13 amino acids long. Per germline, CDR1 SNHLY and CDR2 FYNNEI. CDR3 amino acids: CASSVSGNTEAFF. As DNA, the CDR3 is TGTGCCAGCAGTGTGTCAGGGAACACTGAAGCTTTCTTT.

The CDR3 here is CAWSGFGTEAFF. The CDR3 DNA follows: TGTGCCTGGAGTGGGTTCGGCACTGAAGCTTTCTTT. The V call is TRBV30, the J call TRBJ1-1, with D uncertain. V dropped 1 base and J dropped 4 bases, with 7 bases sitting between them. The germline V gene has CDR1 GTSNPN and CDR2 SVGIG (reference sequence). This CDR3 has 12 residues.

The J gene is TRBJ1-6, the V gene TRBV10-1; TRBD1 matches 9 bases. V lost 6 bases to trimming and J lost 7 bases; unmatched junction nucleotides: 10. Germline loops: CDR1 WNHNN, CDR2 SYGVQD (reference sequence). The CDR3 runs 16 residues. The CDR3 DNA follows: TGCGCCAGCAGGGGGGGACAGGGTAACATAAATTCACCCCTCCACTTT. Its protein product is CASRGGQGNINSPLHF.

The chain joins TRBV9 to TRBJ2-2, with 9 bases that match TRBD2. Germline CDR1 reads SGDLS; CDR2 reads YYNGEE. The CDR3 is 16 residues long. Unmatched junction bases numbered 8, after V lost 0 bases and J lost 8 bases. The CDR3 here is CASSVGGGGALGELFF. CDR3 in DNA: TGTGCCAGCAGCGTAGGCGGCGGGGGGGCCTTAGGGGAGCTGTTTTTT.

The chain uses TRBV19 and TRBJ2-2; the D gene is possibly TRBD2 (5 bases). The CDR3 runs to 13 residues. CDR1 and CDR2 (germline): LNHDA, SQIVND (reference sequence). Trimming took off 3 bases at V and 5 bases at J, with 7 bases between the two ends. The DNA for the CDR3 is TGTGCCAGTAGTATGAGGGTAACCGGGGAGCTGTTTTTT. Translated: CASSMRVTGELFF.

J is TRBJ1-3 and V is TRBV6-2 or TRBV6-3; 7 bases are shared with TRBD1. V lost 5 bases to trimming and J lost 0 bases; unmatched junction nucleotides: 10. CDR3 length: 17 residues. CDR1 is MNHEY and CDR2 is SVGEGT in the germline V gene. The CDR3 region is CASSTPGQFYSGNTIYF. The CDR3, as DNA: TGTGCCAGCAGTACCCCGGGACAGTTTTACTCTGGAAACACCATATATTTT.

In this sample, this clone turned up a few times. The chain joins TRBV5-1 to TRBJ2-2; 10 bases agree with TRBD1. CDR3 length: 15 residues. V dropped 7 bases and J dropped 4; count of bases not matched to a gene: 7. The germline V gene has CDR1 SGHRS and CDR2 YFSETQ. The CDR3 DNA sequence: TGCGCCAGCGGACTAGGACAGGGGGTCACCGGGGAGCTGTTTTTT. Its protein product is CASGLGQGVTGELFF.

The chain is built from TRBV19 and TRBJ2-5; no definite D call. This CDR3 contains 12 residues. V was clipped by 11 bases and J by 5 bases, with 15 bases between them. Germline V CDR1 and CDR2: LNHDA, SQIVND (reference sequence). The CDR3 spells CASSSFRETQYF. In DNA, the CDR3 is TGTGCCTCGTCGTCGTTCAGGGAGACCCAGTACTTC.

The CDR3 DNA reads as TGTGCCAGCAAGGGACAGGGGGAGCAGTTCTTC. Translating it yields CASKGQGEQFF. V is TRBV2 and J is TRBJ2-1; 10 bases agree with TRBD1. The germline CDR1 and CDR2 sequences are SNHLY and FYNNEI. The V and J ends lost 7 bases and 10 bases, in that order; junction bases with no gene match: 1. CDR3 length: 11 amino acids.

The chain joins TRBV5-6 to TRBJ1-1; D might be TRBD1 (5 bases). CDR1 SGHDT and CDR2 YYEEEE come from the germline V gene. The CDR3 has 19 amino acids. V shed 3 bases and J shed 0 bases, with 24 bases lying between them. In nucleotides, the CDR3 is TGTGCCAGCAGCTGGGGGGGTTCAGGCGGATTTTTCATGAACACTGAAGCTTTCTTT. It translates to CASSWGGSGGFFMNTEAFF.

The chain is built from TRBV12-5 and TRBJ2-3, with no clear D. The germline gives CDR1 LGHNT, CDR2 FRNRAP. The CDR3 consists of 14 residues. Trimming stripped 1 base from V and 4 bases from J, with 9 bases between. CDR3 amino acids: CASGLGAKADTQYF. CDR3 DNA: TGTGCTAGTGGTTTGGGGGCGAAGGCAGATACGCAGTATTTT.

The sample holds one count of this clone. The genes are TRBV28 and TRBJ2-7, with TRBD2 matching 7 bases. The germline CDR1 and CDR2 sequences are MDHEN and SYDVKM. Trimming at V came to 3 bases and at J to 6 bases, leaving 8 bases not matched to a gene. This CDR3 is 14 amino acids long. CDR3 in amino acids: CASSLVAGELEQYF. CDR3 nucleotide sequence: TGTGCCAGCAGTTTGGTGGCGGGGGAACTCGAGCAGTACTTC.

This clone was observed a single time. The rearrangement uses TRBV27 and TRBJ2-1; tentative D call: TRBD2 (5 bases). V was pared by 0 bases and J by 7 bases, with 10 bases between. Per germline, CDR1 MNHEY and CDR2 SMNVEV (reference sequence). The CDR3 totals 14 residues. This CDR3 reads CASSLSGSRNEQFF. The CDR3 DNA is TGTGCCAGCAGTTTATCAGGGAGTCGGAATGAGCAGTTCTTC.

J is TRBJ2-1 and V is TRBV7-9, with 7 bases lining up with TRBD2. V gave up 2 bases and J gave up 3 bases; unmatched junction bases: 4. The CDR3 has 15 residues. Germline-derived CDR1 and CDR2 are SEHNR and FQNEAQ (reference sequence). The CDR3 nucleotides read TGTGCCAGCAGCTTAAGGTCGGGAGGCTACAATGAGCAGTTCTTC. Its translation: CASSLRSGGYNEQFF.